This paragraph covers one T cell receptor (beta chain) sequence. Its antigen is as yet unknown. The record originates from a study of shared clonotypes between healthy human individuals. The overall study: Each donor contributed plates that comprised three CD4 naive, three CD4 memory, two CD8 naive and one CD8 memory. General study findings and limits: Clonotypes that were shared across a handful of donors made up approximately 5% of naive CD4 clonotypes.

The V and J ends lost 5 bases and 3 bases, in that order; junction bases with no gene match: 9. Per the germline V gene, CDR1 is MNHNS and CDR2 is SASEGT. The CDR3 contains 15 residues. Assay: immunoSEQ multiplex PCR; the TCRdb copy retains only in-frame clones and omits some. The sample contains a few million clones, around nine tenths of which appear only once. The rearrangement links TRBV6-1 to TRBJ2-7; 8 bases are shared with TRBD1. Sample: naive CD4+ T cells sorted from blood. The subset: CD45RA+ positively selected. The sequence was obtained from a young man in good health. The CDR3 DNA reads TGTGCCAGCAGTTCGCCGGGACAGGAATACTACGAGCAGTACTTC. Its translation is CASSSPGQEYYEQYF.